This T cell receptor (beta chain) was obtained from a study of control samples from healthy donors and cancer patients. CDR3 size: 16 residues. The V and J ends lost 3 bases and 0 bases, in that order; junction bases with no gene match: 8. Germline V gene sequence: CDR1 MNHEY, CDR2 SMNVEV (reference sequence). Here immunoSEQ multiplex PCR was the method, and the copy in TCRdb shows in-frame clones only, minus some. This table holds roughly 160,000 clones, approximately 94% found once. The sequence came from a man in his 60s with colorectal cancer. The sample taken for sequencing was PBMCs. The chain employs TRBV27 and TRBJ2-7; TRBD1 matches 7 bases. The CDR3 loop is CASSFGSRGSSYEQYF. CDR3 nucleotides: TGTGCCAGCAGTTTCGGGTCCAGGGGGAGCTCCTACGAGCAGTACTTC.